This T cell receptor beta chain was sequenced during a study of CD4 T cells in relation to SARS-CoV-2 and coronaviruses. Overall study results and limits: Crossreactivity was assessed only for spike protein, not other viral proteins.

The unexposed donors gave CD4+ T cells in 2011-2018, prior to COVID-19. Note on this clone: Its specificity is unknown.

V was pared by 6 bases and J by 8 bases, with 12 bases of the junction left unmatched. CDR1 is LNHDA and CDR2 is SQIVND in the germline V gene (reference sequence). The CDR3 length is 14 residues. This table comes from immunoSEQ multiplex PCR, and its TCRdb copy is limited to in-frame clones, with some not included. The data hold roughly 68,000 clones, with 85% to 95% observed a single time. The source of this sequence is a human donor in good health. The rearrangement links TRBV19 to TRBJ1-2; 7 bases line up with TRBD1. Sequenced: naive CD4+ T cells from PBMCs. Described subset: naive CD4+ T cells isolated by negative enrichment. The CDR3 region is CASRNPGTEHGYTF. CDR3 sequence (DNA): TGTGCCAGTAGAAATCCCGGGACAGAGCACGGCTACACCTTC.